A single sample gave rise to the 5 T cell receptor beta chains below, sequenced in a study of T cells in localized non-small cell lung cancer. Repertoires were generated with immunoSEQ multiplex PCR, while TCRdb's copy carries only in-frame clones and drops some. The sample lists roughly 30,000 clones; roughly nine tenths were seen once. This sample comprised peripheral blood, obtained before any cancer treatment. The receptor set was obtained from a female donor over 55 with stage I lung adenocarcinoma.

The gene calls are TRBV18 and TRBJ2-7; TRBD1 might be the D (6 bases). Trimming left V 5 bases short and J 6 bases short, with 20 bases between. This CDR3 region has 15 residues. Germline V CDR1 and CDR2: KGHSH, LQKENI. CDR3 sequence (DNA): TGTGCCAGCTCAACGGGGACGCAGGGGCTGGGCGAGCAGTACTTC. It is translated as CASSTGTQGLGEQYF.

V and J are TRBV7-6 and TRBJ1-6; no firm D call. Trimming took off 3 bases at V and 7 bases at J, with 7 bases between the two ends. Germline V gene sequence: CDR1 SGHVS, CDR2 FNYEAQ. CDR3 size: 13 residues. CDR3 bases: TGTGCCAGCAGCTTGCGGGTCAATTCACCCCTCCACTTT. Translation: CASSLRVNSPLHF.

V gene TRBV6-1 combines with J gene TRBJ2-7; TRBD1 might be the D (5 bases). Germline lookup yields CDR1 MNHNS and CDR2 SASEGT. V was shortened by 6 bases and J by 6 bases, with 15 bases between the two germline ends. The CDR3 loop spans 13 amino acids. The CDR3 sequence is CASRGYLGLEQYF. The CDR3 region has the DNA TGTGCCAGCAGGGGATACTTGGGGCTCGAGCAGTACTTC.

The rearrangement uses TRBV19 and TRBJ2-5, with D tentatively TRBD1 (6 bases). Deletions cut 3 bases from V and 4 bases from J, with 9 bases between. The CDR3 is 13 amino acids. Germline CDR1 and CDR2: LNHDA and SQIVND (reference sequence). CDR3: CASSIRGGETQYF. The CDR3 nucleotides are TGTGCCAGTAGTATCAGGGGTGGAGAGACCCAGTACTTC.

This clone was counted only a few times. CDR3 residues: CASSDSDSSGANVLTF. CDR3 DNA sequence: TGTGCCAGCAGTGACTCGGACAGCTCTGGGGCCAACGTCCTGACTTTC. The chain combines TRBV6-4 with TRBJ2-6, with D perhaps matching TRBD1 (6 bases). V gave up 0 bases and J gave up 0 bases, with 6 bases separating them. CDR1 and CDR2 (germline): MRHNA, SNTAGT. This CDR3 contains 16 residues.